The clone carrying this T cell receptor beta chain was recorded at least ten times. Primers used in a second PCR of about 6 to 11 cycles were a sample-barcoded 5' primer and a J-beta primer mix. One entry per CDR3 protein results from TCRdb running MiXCR on the 5' RACE reads. The sample includes about 1,800,000 distinct CDR3 sequences, over 25% seen only once; the top ten take 7% to 9%. Trimming removed 6 bases from V and 9 bases from J, with 15 bases in between. CDR1 DFQATT and CDR2 SNEGSKA come from the germline V gene (reference sequence). This CDR3 has 12 amino acids. The source of the sample is a study of blood T cells in healthy people across ages.

The sequence was collected from a woman in her 30s in good health. The material sequenced was blood. This rearrangement joins TRBV20-1 to TRBJ2-4; TRBD2 is a possible D gene (5 bases). In DNA form, the CDR3 reads TGCAGTGCCTTCGAAAGGAGCGGCATTCAGTACTTC. Amino acids: CSAFERSGIQYF.